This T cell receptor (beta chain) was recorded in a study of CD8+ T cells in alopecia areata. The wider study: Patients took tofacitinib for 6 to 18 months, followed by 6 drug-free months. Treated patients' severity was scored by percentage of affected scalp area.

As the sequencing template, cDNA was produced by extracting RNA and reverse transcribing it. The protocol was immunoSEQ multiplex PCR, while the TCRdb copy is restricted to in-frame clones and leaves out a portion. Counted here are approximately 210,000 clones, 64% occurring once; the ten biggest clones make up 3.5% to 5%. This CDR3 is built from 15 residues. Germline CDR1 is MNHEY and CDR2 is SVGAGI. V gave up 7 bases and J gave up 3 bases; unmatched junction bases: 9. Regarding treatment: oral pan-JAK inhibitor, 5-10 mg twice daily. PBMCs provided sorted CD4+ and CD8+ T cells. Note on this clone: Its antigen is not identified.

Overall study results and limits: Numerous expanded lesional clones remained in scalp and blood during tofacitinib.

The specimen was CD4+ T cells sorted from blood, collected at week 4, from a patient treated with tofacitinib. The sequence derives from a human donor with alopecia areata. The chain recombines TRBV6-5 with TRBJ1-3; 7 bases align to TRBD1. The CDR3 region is CASISRGMGGNTIYF. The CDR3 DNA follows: TGTGCCAGCATAAGCAGGGGGATGGGTGGAAACACCATATATTTT.